This T cell receptor (beta chain) was observed in a study of T cell responses to AZD1222 COVID-19 vaccine. Turning to this clone: What it binds is not known.

Sequencing was performed with immunoSEQ multiplex PCR; in TCRdb, only in-frame clones are kept and a portion is missing. This table holds some 160,000 clones, 88% found once. General observations from the study: Within unmutated variant regions lay the reported targets of nearly half of spike-specific TCRs.

CDR3 size: 15 residues. The V segment lost 3 bases and the J segment 2 bases; nucleotides outside the gene matches: 5. CDR1 is SGDLS and CDR2 is YYNGEE in the germline V gene. The gene calls are TRBV9 and TRBJ1-2; TRBD1 matches 9 bases. The sequenced sample was peripheral blood, obtained on day 0 of AZD1222 vaccination. The receptor was isolated from an adult in good health. CDR3 DNA: TGTGCCAGCAGCGCCAACAGGGGGCCGAACTATGGCTACACCTTC. Protein: CASSANRGPNYGYTF.